The text below deals with one T cell receptor (beta chain). This clonotype was seen ten or more times. This receptor's antigen is unknown. Base quality data are lacking; no much larger clone is found one base away. The data originate from a study of human T cells and chemical hapten exposure listed by TCRdb under 2021. For context, the study as a whole: For sensitization, 2% DPC in acetone was applied to an approximately 2 cm by approximately 2 cm area of upper inner arm skin. Throughout the study period of approximately 23 weeks, patients also received therapeutic DPC doses to the scalp every week. Patch testing was performed on the upper back with Finn chambers containing 0.01% DPC, and the patch tests were scored after 6 days according to International Contact Dermatitis Research Group standards. Alopecia areata with under or over 50% scalp involvement, alopecia totalis and alopecia universalis were represented in the patient cohort, which was mostly female. Libraries were pooled for sequencing, and per-sample TCR yields varied mainly because of small differences in library volumes within the pool. Peripheral blood TCR repertoire changes were tracked in vivo in alopecia patients during primary and secondary sensitization to the hapten diphenylcyclopropenone (DPC). Blood samples were taken from patients before sensitization (week 0) and then at 2, 6 and about 24 weeks after DPC sensitization. Under 30 alopecia patients gave blood for TCR sequencing at one to four time points (pre-sensitization, 2, 6 and 24 weeks). Broader findings and caveats from the paper: After repeated subsampling, changes were observed in the strength of the expansion versus patch-test correlation and in the threshold at which the correlation became significant. No change with DPC sensitization was found in the number of TCRs above 1 in 1000 frequency, and no evidence of global repertoire structure alterations was found. A positive correlation was found between the number of PT1 expanded TCRs and patch test score, with significance reached at thresholds 8, 16 and 32 but not 4. Compared with pre-sensitization or healthy control sets, expanded TCRs formed significantly more large CDR3 similarity clusters, which is consistent with antigen-driven responses. Because every patient had alopecia, a presumed autoimmune disease, the patients' immune response might differ from that of healthy individuals.

The protocol used for the library was RACE. Sequencing took place on a NextSeq 500. During library preparation, unique molecular identifiers were attached to individual cDNA molecules so that TCRs could be counted in a quantitative, reproducible way. Each blood RNA sample was used to sequence both TCR alpha and TCR beta chains. In the paper's pipeline: A median of roughly 99,000 TCRs per sample was observed, with a range of about 23,224 to 690,600. V, J and CDR3 annotation of the TCR reads was carried out using the Decombinator software suite. Every sample was subsampled to the same number of TCRs (28,000) for the PS versus PT1 abundance plots. TCRs were defined as expanded if absent before sensitization and observed at least eight times at the 2-week time point. Using fastp trimming at Q25 and MiXCR clonotype assembly, TCRdb reanalyzed the public sequencing data and kept in-frame beta chains. Merged by CDR3 protein, the rows form single entries marked with the most common genes and DNA. The V and J calls reflect TCRdb's pipeline rather than the authors' work. The sample has tens of thousands of distinct CDR3 sequences on record, about 10% of them singletons. In total, the top ten clones hold 5% to 6.5% of the sample.

This specimen's time point label, interpreted: pre-sensitization, week 0. Per the publication, the treatment or condition label means: therapeutic diphenylcyclopropenone sensitization with weekly scalp DPC. At each patch-test visit, blood was drawn before the patch test was applied. Patients were eligible if aged 18 to 70, diagnosed with alopecia and judged suitable for DPC therapy, and pregnant patients were excluded. Unfractionated whole blood was collected in Tempus Blood RNA tubes, and total RNA was extracted from that blood. CDR1 and CDR2 were assigned from the germline V gene as SGDLS and YYNGEE. V is reduced by 4 bases and J by 0 bases, leaving a spacing of 20 bases between them. The CDR3, cysteine through phenylalanine, is 18 amino acids long. Only the CDR3 DNA is retained, 54 bases long and in frame from the first base.

The chain is made from TRBV9 and TRBJ1-3; perhaps TRBD1 is the D gene, with 5 bases matching. The sequence was obtained from a man younger than 40 with alopecia areata. Some clones in this sample may be carry-over from other donors' samples. The sample in question was whole blood, obtained in connection with sensitization to the hapten diphenylcyclopropenone (DPC). The CDR3 reads CASSLRGGESFSGNTIYF. The bases are TGTGCCAGCAGCCTCCGGGGCGGGGAGTCCTTCTCTGGAAACACCATATATTTT.